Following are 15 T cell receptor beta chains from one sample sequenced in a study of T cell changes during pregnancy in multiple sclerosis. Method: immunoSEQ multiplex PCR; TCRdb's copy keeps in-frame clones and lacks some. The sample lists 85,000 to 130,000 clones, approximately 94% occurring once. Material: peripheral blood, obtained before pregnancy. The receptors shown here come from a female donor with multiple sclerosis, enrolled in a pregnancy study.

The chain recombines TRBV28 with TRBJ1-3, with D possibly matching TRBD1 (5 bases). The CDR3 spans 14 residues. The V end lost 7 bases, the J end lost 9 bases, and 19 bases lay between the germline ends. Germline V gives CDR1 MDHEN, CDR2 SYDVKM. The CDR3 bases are TGTGCCAGCATCCCCGGGGGGTCCGGGAGCACCATATATTTT. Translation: CASIPGGSGSTIYF.

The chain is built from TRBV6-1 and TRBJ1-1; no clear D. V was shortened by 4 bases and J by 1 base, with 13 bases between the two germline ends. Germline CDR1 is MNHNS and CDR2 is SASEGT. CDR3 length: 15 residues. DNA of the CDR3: TGTGCCAGCAGTGCCCACACTAATCCGAACACTGAAGCTTTCTTT. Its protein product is CASSAHTNPNTEAFF.

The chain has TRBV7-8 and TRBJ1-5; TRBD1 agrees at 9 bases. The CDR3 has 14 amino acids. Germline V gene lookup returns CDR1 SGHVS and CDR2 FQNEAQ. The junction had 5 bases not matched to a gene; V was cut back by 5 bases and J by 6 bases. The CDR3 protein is CASSNRGLSQPQHF. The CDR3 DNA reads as TGTGCCAGCAGCAACAGGGGGCTCAGTCAGCCCCAGCATTTT.

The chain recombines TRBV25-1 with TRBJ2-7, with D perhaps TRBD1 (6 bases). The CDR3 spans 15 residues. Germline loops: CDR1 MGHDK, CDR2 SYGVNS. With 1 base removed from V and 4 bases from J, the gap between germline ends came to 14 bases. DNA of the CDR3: TGTGCCAGCAGTGAATCAGGACAGCTGGGGTACGAGCAGTACTTC. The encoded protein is CASSESGQLGYEQYF.

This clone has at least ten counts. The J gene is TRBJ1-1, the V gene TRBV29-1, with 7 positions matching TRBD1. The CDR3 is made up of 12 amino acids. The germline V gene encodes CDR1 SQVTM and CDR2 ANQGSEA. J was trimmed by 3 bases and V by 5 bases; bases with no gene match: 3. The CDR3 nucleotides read TGCAGCGTTCGACAGGGAGACACTGAAGCTTTCTTT. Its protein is CSVRQGDTEAFF.

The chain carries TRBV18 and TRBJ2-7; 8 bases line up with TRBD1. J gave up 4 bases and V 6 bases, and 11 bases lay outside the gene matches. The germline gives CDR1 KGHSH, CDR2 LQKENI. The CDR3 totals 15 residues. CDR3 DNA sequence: TGTGCCAGCTCTGCCCGGGACAGGTCTAATTACGAGCAGTACTTC. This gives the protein CASSARDRSNYEQYF.

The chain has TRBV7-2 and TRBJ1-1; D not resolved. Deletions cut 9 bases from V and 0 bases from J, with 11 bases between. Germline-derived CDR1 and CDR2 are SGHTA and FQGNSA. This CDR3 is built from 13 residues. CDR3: CARPLGMNTEAFF. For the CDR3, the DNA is TGTGCCAGACCGCTCGGGATGAACACTGAAGCTTTCTTT.

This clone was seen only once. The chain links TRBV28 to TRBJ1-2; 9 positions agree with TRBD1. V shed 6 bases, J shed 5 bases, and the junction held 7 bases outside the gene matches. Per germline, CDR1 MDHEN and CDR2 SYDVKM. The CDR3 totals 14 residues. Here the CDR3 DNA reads TGTGCCAGCAGGGAGACAGGGGGGAGTTATGGCTACACCTTC. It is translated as CASRETGGSYGYTF.

CDR3 DNA sequence: TGTGCCAGTAGTAGACAGACTAGCGGGAGCGGTGAGCAGTTCTTC. Its protein is CASSRQTSGSGEQFF. This sequence joins TRBV19 and TRBJ2-1; 12 bases align to TRBD2. CDR3 length equals 15 residues. CDR1 LNHDA and CDR2 SQIVND come from the germline V gene (reference sequence). Losses at the gene ends were 4 bases for V and 9 bases for J; bases not matched to a gene: 7.

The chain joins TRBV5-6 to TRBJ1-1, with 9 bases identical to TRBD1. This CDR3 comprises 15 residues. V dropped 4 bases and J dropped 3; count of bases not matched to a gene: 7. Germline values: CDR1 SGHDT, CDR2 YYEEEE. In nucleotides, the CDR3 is TGTGCCAGCAGCCCAGGACAGGGGAGGGACACTGAAGCTTTCTTT. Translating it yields CASSPGQGRDTEAFF.

CDR3: CASSQGQASSYEQYF. In nucleotides, the CDR3 is TGCGCCAGCAGCCAAGGACAGGCTAGCTCCTACGAGCAGTACTTC. The genes are TRBV4-3 and TRBJ2-7; D is possibly TRBD1 (6 bases). Germline V gene sequence: CDR1 LGHNA, CDR2 YSLEER. This CDR3 comprises 15 residues. V dropped 1 base and J dropped 0 bases, with 10 bases sitting between them.

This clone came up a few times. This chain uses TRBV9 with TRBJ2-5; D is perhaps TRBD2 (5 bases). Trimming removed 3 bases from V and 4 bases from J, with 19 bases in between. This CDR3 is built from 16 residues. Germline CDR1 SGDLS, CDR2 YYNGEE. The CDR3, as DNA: TGTGCCAGCAGCGCGTCGGGGAGAGGAGGAAGAGAGACCCAGTACTTC. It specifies CASSASGRGGRETQYF. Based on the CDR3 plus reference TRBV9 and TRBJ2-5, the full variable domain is DSGVTQTPKHLITATGQRVTLRCSPRSGDLSVYWYQQSLDQGLQFLIQYYNGEERAKGNILERFSAQQFPDLHSELNLSSLELGDSALYFCASSASGRGGRETQYFGPGTRLLVL.

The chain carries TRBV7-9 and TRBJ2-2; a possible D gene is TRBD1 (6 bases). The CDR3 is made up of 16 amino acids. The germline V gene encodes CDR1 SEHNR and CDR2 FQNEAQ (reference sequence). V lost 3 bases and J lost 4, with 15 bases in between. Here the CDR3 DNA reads TGTGCCAGCAGCTTGGGGGCCGGGACACCCACCGGGGAGCTGTTTTTT. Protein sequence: CASSLGAGTPTGELFF.

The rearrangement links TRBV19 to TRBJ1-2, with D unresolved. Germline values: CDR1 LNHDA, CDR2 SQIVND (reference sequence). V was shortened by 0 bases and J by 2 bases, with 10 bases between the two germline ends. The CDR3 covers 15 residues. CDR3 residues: CASSIEPLSNYGYTF. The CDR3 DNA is TGTGCCAGTAGTATAGAACCGCTATCAAACTATGGCTACACCTTC.

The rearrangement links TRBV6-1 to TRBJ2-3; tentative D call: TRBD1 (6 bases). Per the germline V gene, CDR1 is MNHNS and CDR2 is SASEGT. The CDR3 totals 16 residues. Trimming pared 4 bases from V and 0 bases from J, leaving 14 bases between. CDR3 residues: CASSATGSSSTDTQYF. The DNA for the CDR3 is TGTGCCAGCAGTGCTACAGGGTCCTCGAGCACAGATACGCAGTATTTT.